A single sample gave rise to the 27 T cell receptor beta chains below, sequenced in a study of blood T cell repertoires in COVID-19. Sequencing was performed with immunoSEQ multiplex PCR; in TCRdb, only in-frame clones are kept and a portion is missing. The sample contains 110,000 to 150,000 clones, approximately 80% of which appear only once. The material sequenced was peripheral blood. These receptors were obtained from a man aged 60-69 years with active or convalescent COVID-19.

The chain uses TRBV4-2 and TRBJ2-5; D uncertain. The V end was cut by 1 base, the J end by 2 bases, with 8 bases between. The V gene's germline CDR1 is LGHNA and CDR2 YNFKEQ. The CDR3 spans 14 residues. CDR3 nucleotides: TGTGCCAGCAGCCAAGGTGGCCAACAAGAGACCCAGTACTTC. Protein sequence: CASSQGGQQETQYF.

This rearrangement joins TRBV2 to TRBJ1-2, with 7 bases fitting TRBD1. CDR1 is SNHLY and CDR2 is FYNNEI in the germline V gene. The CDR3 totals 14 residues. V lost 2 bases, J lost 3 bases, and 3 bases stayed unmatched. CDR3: CASSELTGDYGYTF. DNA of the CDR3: TGTGCCAGCAGTGAACTTACAGGGGACTATGGCTACACCTTC.

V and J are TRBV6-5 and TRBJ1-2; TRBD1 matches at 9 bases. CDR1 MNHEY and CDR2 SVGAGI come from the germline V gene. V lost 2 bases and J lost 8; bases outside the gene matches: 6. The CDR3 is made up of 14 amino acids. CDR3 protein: CASSYQQGAGGYTF. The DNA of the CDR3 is TGTGCCAGCAGTTACCAACAGGGGGCAGGAGGCTACACCTTC.

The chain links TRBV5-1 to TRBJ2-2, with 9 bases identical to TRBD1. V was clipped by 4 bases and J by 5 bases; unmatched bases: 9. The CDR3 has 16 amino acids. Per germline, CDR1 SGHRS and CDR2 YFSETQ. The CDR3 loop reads CASSQTGQGRTGELFF. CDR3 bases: TGCGCCAGCAGCCAAACTGGACAGGGGAGGACCGGGGAGCTGTTTTTT.

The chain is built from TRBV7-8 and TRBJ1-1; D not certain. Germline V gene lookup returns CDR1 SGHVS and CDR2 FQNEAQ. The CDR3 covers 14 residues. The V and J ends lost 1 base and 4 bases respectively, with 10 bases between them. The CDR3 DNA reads TGTGCCAGCAGCTTAGACAGAGCCGGCACTGAAGCTTTCTTT. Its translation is CASSLDRAGTEAFF.

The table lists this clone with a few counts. The CDR3 DNA reads as TGCGCCAGCAGCCAAGAGCTCGCCCGGGCTAGCGGGGAGAGAGCCAAAAACATTCAGTACTTC. This translates into CASSQELARASGERAKNIQYF. This chain uses TRBV4-3 with TRBJ2-4; TRBD2 aligns across 9 bases. CDR1 is LGHNA and CDR2 is YSLEER in the germline V gene. The length of the CDR3 is 21 residues. J lost 0 bases, V lost 0 bases, and 15 bases had no gene match.

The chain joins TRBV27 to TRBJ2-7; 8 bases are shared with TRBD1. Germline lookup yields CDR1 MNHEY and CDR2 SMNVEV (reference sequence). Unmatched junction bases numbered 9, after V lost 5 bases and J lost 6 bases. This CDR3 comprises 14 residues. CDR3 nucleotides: TGTGCCAGCAGTCCGACAGGGGAGACGGGCGAGCAGTACGTC. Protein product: CASSPTGETGEQYV.

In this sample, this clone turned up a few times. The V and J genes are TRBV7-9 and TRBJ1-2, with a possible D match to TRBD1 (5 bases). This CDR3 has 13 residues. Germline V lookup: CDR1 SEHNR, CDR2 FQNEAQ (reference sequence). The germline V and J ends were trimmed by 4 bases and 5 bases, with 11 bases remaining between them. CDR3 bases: TGTGCCAGCAGCTCCGGGGGAGGGTATGGCTACACCTTC. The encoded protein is CASSSGGGYGYTF.

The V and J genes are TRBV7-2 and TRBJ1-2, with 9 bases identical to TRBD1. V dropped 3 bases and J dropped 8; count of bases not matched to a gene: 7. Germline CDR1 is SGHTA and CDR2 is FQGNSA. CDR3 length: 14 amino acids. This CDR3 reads CASSFGTGRRGYTF. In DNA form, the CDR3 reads TGTGCCAGCAGCTTCGGGACAGGGCGTCGAGGCTACACCTTC.

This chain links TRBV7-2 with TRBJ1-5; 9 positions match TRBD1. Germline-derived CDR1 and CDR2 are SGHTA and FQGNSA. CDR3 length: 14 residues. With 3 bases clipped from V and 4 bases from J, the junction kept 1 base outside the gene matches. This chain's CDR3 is CASSLGQGNQPQHF. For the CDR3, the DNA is TGTGCCAGCAGCTTGGGACAGGGAAATCAGCCCCAGCATTTT.

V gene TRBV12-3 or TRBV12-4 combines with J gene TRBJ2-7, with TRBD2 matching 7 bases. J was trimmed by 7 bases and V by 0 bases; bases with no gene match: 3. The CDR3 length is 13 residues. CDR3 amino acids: CASSLAGGREQYV. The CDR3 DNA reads TGTGCCAGCAGTTTAGCGGGAGGGCGAGAGCAGTACGTC.

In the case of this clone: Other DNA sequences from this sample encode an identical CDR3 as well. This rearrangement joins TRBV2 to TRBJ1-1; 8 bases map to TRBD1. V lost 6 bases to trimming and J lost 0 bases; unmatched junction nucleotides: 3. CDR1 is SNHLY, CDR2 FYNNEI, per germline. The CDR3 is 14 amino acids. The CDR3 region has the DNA TGTGCCAGCAGCGGACAGGGCCTGAACACTGAAGCTTTCTTT. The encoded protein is CASSGQGLNTEAFF.

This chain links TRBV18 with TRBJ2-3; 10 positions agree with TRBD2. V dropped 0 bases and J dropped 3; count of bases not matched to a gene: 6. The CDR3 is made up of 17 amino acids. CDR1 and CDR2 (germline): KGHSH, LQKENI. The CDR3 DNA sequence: TGTGCCAGCTCACCACCGACAGCGGGAGGGCCGACAGATACGCAGTATTTT. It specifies CASSPPTAGGPTDTQYF.

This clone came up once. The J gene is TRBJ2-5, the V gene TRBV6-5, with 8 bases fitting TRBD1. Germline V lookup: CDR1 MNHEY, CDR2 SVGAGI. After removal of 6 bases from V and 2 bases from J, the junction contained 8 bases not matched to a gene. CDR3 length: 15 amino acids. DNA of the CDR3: TGTGCCAGCAGAAGCGTCGGGACAGGTCAAGAGACCCAGTACTTC. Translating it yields CASRSVGTGQETQYF.

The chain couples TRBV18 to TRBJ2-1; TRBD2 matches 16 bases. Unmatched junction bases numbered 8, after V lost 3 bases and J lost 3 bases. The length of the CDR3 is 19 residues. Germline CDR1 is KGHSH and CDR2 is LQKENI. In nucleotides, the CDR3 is TGTGCCAGCTCACCCCTCGGGACTAGCGGGAGGGGTAGCTACAATGAGCAGTTCTTC. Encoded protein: CASSPLGTSGRGSYNEQFF.

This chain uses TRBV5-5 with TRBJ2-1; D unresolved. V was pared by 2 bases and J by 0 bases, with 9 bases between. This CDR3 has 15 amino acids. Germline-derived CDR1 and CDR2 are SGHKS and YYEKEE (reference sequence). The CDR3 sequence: CASSLRGSSYNEQFF. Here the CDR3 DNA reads TGTGCCAGCAGCTTAAGAGGAAGCTCCTACAATGAGCAGTTCTTC.

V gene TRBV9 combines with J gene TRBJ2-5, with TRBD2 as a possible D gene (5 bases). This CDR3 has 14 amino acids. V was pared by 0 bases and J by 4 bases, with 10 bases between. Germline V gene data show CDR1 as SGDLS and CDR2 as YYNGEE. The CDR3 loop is CASSVASSRETQYF. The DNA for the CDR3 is TGTGCCAGCAGCGTAGCTAGCTCCCGAGAGACCCAGTACTTC.

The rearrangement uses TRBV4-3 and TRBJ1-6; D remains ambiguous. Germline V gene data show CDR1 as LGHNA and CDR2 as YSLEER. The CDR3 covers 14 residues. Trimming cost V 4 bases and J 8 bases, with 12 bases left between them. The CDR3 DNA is TGCGCCAGCAGCCGACACCGGGAGGATTCACCCCTCCACTTT. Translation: CASSRHREDSPLHF.

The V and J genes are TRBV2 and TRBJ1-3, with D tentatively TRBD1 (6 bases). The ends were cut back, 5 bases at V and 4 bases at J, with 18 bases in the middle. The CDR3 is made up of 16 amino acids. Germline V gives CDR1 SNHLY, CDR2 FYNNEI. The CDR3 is CASSRVGQTLGNTIYF. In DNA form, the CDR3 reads TGTGCCAGCAGTAGGGTCGGACAGACCCTCGGAAACACCATATATTTT.

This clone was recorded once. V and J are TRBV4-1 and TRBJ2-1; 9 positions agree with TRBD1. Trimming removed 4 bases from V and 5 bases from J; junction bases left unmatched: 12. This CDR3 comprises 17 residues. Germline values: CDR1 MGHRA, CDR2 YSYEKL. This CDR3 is CASSPGTGTGSHNEQFF. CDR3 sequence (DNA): TGCGCCAGCAGCCCGGGAACCGGGACAGGGAGCCACAATGAGCAGTTCTTC.

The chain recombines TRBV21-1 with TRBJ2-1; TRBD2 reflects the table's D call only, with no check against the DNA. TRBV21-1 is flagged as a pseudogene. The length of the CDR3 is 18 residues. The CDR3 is CASSKRGLCGGWSDEQFF. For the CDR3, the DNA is TGTGCCAGCAGCAAAAGAGGGCTATGCGGGGGGTGGTCGGATGAGCAGTTCTTC.

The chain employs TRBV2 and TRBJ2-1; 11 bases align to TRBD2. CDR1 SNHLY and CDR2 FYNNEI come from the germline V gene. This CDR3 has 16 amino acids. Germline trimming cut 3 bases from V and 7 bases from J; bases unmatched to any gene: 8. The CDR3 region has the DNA TGTGCCAGCAGTGATCGAAGAACTAGCGGGAGTAATGAGCAGTTCTTC. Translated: CASSDRRTSGSNEQFF.

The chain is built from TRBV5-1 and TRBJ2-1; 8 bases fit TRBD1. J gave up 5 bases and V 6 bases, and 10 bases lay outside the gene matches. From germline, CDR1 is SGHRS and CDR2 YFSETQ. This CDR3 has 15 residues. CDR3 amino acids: CASTKAQGADNEQFF. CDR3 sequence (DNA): TGCGCCAGCACCAAGGCCCAGGGGGCTGACAATGAGCAGTTCTTC. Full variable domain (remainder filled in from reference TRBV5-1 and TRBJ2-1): KAGVTQTPRYLIKTRGQQVTLSCSPISGHRSVSWYQQTPGQGLQFLFEYFSETQRNKGNFPGRFSGRQFSNSRSEMNVSTLELGDSALYLCASTKAQGADNEQFFGPGTRLTVL.

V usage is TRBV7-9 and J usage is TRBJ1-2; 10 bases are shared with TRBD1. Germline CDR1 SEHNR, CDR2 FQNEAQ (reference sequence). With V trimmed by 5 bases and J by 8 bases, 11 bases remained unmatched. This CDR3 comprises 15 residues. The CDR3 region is CASSIPTGTGDGYTF. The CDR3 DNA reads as TGTGCCAGCAGCATCCCAACCGGGACAGGGGACGGCTACACCTTC.

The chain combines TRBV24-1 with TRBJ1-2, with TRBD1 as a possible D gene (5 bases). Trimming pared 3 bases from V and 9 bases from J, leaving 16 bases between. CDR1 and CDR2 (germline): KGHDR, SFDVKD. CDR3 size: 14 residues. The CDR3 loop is CATSDIQENGSYTF. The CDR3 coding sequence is TGTGCCACCAGTGATATACAGGAAAATGGAAGCTACACCTTC.

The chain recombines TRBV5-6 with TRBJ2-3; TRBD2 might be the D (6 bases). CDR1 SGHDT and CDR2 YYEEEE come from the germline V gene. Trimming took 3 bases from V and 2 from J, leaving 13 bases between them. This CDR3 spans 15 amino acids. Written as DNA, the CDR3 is TGTGCCAGCAGCTGGAGGGCCCCTCTCACAGATACGCAGTATTTT. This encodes CASSWRAPLTDTQYF.

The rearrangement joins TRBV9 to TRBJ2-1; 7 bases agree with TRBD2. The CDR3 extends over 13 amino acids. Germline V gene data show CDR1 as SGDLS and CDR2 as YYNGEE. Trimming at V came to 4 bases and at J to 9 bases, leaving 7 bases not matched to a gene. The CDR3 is CASSPERDREQFF. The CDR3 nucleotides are TGTGCCAGCAGCCCAGAGCGGGATCGTGAGCAGTTCTTC.